This T cell receptor beta chain was found in a study of cytomegalovirus exposure and HLA in healthy donors. Here immunoSEQ multiplex PCR was the method, and the copy in TCRdb shows in-frame clones only, minus some. The sample lists about 74,000 clones, about 93% occurring once. Broader study findings: Later, an analysis found that TCR clusters from the first cohort tended to co-occur in the 90 to 150 validation repertoires. A classifier reportedly called cytomegalovirus status with high sensitivity and specificity. According to the study, around 160 TCR beta chains were cytomegalovirus-associated. Most TCRs appeared rarely, but some public TCRs recurred in many donors.

A word on this clone: The antigen is unknown.

The CDR3 loop spans 14 amino acids. CDR1 is SGDLS, CDR2 YYNGEE, per germline. The germline V and J ends were trimmed by 0 bases and 2 bases, with 7 bases remaining between them. This chain links TRBV9 with TRBJ2-3; D is possibly TRBD2 (5 bases). This clonotype was obtained from a woman aged 18-29 years in good health and CMV-seropositive. The specimen was PBMCs. The CDR3 DNA reads as TGTGCCAGCAGCGTAGCGGGGTTCACAGATACGCAGTATTTT. Amino acid sequence: CASSVAGFTDTQYF.